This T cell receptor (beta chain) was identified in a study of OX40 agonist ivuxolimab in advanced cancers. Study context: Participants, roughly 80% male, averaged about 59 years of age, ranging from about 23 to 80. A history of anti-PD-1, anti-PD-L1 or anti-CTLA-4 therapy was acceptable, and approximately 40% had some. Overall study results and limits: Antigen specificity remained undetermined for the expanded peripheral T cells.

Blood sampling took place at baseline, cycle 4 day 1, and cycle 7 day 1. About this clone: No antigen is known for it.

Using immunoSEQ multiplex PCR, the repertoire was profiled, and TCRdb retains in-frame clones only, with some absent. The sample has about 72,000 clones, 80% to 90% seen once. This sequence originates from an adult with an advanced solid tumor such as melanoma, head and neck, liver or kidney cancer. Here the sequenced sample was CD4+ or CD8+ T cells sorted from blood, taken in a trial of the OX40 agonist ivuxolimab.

CDR3 loop: CASSPREGQPQHF. For the CDR3, the DNA is TGTGCCAGCAGTCCAAGGGAGGGGCAGCCCCAGCATTTT. This sequence joins TRBV6-4 and TRBJ1-5; tentatively, D is TRBD1 (5 bases). Germline CDR1 is MRHNA and CDR2 is SNTAGT. With 5 bases removed from V and 7 bases from J, the gap between germline ends came to 12 bases. This CDR3 is built from 13 residues.